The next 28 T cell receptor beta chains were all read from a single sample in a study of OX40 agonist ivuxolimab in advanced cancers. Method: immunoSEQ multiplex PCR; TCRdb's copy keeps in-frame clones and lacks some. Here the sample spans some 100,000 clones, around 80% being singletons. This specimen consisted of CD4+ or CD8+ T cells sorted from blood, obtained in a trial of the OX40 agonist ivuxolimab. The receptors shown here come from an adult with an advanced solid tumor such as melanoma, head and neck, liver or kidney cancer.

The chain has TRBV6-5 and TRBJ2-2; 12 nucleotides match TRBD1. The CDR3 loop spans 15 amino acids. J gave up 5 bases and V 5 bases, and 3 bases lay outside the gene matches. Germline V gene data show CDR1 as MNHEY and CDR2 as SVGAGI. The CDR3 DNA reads TGTGCCAGCAGTAGGGACAGGGGGCTTACCGGGGAGCTGTTTTTT. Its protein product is CASSRDRGLTGELFF.

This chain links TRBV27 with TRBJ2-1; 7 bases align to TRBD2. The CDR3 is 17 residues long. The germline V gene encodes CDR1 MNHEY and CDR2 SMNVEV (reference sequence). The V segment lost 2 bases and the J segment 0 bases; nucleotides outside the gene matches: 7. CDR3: CASSLRLADSSYNEQFF. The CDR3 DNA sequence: TGTGCCAGCAGTTTAAGACTAGCCGACAGCTCCTACAATGAGCAGTTCTTC.

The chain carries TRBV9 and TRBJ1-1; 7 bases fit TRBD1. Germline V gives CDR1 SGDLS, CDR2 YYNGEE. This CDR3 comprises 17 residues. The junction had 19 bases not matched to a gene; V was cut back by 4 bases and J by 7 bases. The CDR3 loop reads CASSNTPGQAEYDEAFF. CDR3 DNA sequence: TGTGCCAGCAGCAACACCCCTGGACAGGCGGAGTATGATGAAGCTTTCTTT.

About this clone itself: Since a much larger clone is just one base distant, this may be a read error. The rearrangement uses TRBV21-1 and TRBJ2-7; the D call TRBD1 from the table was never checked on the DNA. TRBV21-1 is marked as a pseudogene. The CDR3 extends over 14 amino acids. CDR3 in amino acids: CASSSSGQSEEQYF. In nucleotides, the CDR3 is TGTGCCAGCAGCTCGTCGGGACAGAGTGAAGAGCAGTACTTC.

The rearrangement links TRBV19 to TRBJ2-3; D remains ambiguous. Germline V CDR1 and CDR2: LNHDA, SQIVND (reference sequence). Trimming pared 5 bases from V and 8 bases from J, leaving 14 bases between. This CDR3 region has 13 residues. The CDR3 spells CASSVLLFGTQYF. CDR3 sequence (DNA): TGTGCCAGTAGTGTCCTACTCTTTGGTACGCAGTATTTT.

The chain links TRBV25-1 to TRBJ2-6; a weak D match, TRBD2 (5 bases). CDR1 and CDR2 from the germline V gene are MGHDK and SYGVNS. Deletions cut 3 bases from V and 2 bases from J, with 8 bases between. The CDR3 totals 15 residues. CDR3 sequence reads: CASSEAGAGANVLTF. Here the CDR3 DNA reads TGTGCCAGCAGTGAGGCGGGTGCTGGGGCCAACGTCCTGACTTTC.

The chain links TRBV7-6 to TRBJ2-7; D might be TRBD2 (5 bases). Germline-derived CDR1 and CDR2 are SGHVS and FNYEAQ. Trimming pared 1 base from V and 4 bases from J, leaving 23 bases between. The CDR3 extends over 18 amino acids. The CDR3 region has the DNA TGTGCCAGCAGCTTAGAGGCTAGCCCGCCTCCATCATTATACGAGCAGTACTTC. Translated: CASSLEASPPPSLYEQYF.

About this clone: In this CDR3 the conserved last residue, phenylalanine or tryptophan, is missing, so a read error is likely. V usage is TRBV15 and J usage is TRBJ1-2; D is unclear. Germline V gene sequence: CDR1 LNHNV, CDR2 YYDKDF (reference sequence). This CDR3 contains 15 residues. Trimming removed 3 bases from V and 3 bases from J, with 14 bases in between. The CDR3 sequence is CATSRSSDFDYGYTL. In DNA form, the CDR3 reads TGTGCCACCAGCAGGTCCTCGGATTTCGACTATGGCTACACCCTC.

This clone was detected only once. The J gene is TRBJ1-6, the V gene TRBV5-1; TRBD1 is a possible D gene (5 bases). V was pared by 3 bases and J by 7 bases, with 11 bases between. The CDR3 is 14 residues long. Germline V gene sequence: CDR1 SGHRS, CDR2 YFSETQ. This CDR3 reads CASSSGRENSPLHF. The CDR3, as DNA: TGCGCCAGCAGCTCGGGACGGGAAAATTCACCCCTCCACTTT.

Here the CDR3 reads CASSPPAGETQYF. CDR3 DNA: TGTGCCAGCAGCCCCCCGGCAGGCGAGACCCAGTACTTC. The J gene is TRBJ2-5, the V gene TRBV7-9, with D uncertain. The V and J ends lost 5 bases and 5 bases respectively, with 12 bases between them. This CDR3 is built from 13 residues. Germline CDR1 and CDR2: SEHNR and FQNEAQ (reference sequence).

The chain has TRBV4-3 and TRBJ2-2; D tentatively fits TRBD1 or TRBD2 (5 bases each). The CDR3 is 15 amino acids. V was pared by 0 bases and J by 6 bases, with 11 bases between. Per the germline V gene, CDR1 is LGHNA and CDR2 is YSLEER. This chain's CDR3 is CASSQDRGVAGELFF. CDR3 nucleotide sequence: TGCGCCAGCAGCCAAGATAGAGGGGTTGCCGGGGAGCTGTTTTTT.

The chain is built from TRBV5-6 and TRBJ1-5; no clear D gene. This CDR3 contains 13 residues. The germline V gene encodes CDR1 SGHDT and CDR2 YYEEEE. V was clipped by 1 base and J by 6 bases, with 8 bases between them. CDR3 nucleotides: TGTGCCAGCAGCTTGACAGATCGTCAGCCCCAGCATTTT. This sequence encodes CASSLTDRQPQHF.

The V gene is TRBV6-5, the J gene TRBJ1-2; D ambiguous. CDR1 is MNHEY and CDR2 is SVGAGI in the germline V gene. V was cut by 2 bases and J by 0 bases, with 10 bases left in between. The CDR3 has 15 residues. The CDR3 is CASSYKREANYGYTF. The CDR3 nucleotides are TGTGCCAGCAGTTACAAACGGGAAGCTAACTATGGCTACACCTTC.

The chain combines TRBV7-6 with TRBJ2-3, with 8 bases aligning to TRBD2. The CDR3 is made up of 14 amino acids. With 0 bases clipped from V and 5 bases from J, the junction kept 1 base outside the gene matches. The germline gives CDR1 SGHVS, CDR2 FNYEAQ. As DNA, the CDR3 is TGTGCCAGCAGCTTAGCCGGGGGGGGAGATACGCAGTATTTT. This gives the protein CASSLAGGGDTQYF.

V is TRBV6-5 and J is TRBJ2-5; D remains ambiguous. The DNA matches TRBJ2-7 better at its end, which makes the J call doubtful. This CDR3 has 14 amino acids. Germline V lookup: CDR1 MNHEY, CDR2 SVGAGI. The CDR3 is CASSYSTSLYEQYF. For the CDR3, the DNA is TGTGCCAGCAGTTACTCGACCAGTCTCTACGAGCAGTACTTC.

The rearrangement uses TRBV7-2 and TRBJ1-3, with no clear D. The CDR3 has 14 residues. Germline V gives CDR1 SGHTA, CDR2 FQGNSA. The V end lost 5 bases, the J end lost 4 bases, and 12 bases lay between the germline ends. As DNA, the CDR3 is TGTGCCAGCAGCCCGACGGGGATCGGAAACACCATATATTTT. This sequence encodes CASSPTGIGNTIYF.

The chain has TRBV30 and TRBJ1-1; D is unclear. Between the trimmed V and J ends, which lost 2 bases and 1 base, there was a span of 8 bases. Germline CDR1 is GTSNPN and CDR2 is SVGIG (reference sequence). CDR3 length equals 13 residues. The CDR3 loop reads CAWSTDANTEAFF. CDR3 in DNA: TGTGCCTGGAGTACGGACGCGAACACTGAAGCTTTCTTT.

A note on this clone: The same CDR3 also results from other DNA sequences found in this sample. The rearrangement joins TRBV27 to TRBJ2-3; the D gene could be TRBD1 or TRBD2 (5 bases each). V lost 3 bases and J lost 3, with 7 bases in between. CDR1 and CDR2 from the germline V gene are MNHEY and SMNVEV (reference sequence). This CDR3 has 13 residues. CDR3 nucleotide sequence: TGTGCCAGCAGTTTTGGGGGAACAGATACGCAGTATTTT. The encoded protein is CASSFGGTDTQYF.

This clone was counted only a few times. CDR3 amino acids: CASSGRKETQYF. As DNA, the CDR3 is TGTGCCAGCAGCGGTAGGAAAGAGACCCAGTACTTC. The rearrangement links TRBV7-9 to TRBJ2-5; D is unclear. V lost 5 bases to trimming and J lost 3 bases, with 7 bases between them. Germline V gene sequence: CDR1 SEHNR, CDR2 FQNEAQ (reference sequence). This CDR3 is built from 12 residues.

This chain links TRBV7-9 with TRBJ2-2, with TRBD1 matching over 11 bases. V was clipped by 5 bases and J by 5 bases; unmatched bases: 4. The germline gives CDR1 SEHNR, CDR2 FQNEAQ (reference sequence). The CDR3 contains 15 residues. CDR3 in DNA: TGTGCCAGCAGCCCCGGGACAGGGGGTACCGGGGAGCTGTTTTTT. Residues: CASSPGTGGTGELFF.

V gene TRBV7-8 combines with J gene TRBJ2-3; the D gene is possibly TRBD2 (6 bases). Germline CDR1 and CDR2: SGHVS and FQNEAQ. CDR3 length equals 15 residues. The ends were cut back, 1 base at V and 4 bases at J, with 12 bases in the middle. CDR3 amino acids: CASSLELALPDTQYF. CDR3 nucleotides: TGTGCCAGCAGCTTAGAACTAGCCCTACCAGATACGCAGTATTTT.

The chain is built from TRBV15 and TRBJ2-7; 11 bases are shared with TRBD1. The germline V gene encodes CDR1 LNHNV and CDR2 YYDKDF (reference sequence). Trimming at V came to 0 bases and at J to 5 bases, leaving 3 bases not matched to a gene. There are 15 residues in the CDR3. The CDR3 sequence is CATSREGQGADEQYF. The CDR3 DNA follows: TGTGCCACCAGCAGAGAAGGACAGGGGGCTGACGAGCAGTACTTC. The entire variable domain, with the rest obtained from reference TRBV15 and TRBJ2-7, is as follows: DAMVIQNPRYQVTQFGKPVTLSCSQTLNHNVMYWYQQKSSQAPKLLFHYYDKDFNNEADTPDNFQSRRPNTSFCFLDIRSPGLGDTAMYLCATSREGQGADEQYFGPGTRLTVT.

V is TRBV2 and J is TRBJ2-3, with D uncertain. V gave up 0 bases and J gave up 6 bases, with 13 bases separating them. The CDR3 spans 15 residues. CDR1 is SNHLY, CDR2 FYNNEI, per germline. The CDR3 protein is CASSEAGVAADTQYF. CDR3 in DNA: TGTGCCAGCAGTGAAGCTGGGGTGGCAGCGGATACGCAGTATTTT.

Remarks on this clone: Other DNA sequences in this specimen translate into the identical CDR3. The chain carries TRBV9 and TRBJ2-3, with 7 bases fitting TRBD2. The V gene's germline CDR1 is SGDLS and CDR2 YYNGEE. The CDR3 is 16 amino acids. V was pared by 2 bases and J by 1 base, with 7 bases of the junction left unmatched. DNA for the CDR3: TGTGCCAGCAGCGTGTCGGCGGGAGCCCGCACAGATACGCAGTATTTT. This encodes CASSVSAGARTDTQYF. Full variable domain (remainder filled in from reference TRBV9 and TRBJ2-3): DSGVTQTPKHLITATGQRVTLRCSPRSGDLSVYWYQQSLDQGLQFLIQYYNGEERAKGNILERFSAQQFPDLHSELNLSSLELGDSALYFCASSVSAGARTDTQYFGPGTRLTVL.

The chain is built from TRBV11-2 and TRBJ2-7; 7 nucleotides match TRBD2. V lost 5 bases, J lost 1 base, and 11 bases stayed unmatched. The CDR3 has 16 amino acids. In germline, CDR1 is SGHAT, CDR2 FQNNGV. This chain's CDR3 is CASSIVGVAGSYEQYF. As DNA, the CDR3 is TGTGCCAGCAGCATAGTCGGGGTAGCGGGTTCCTACGAGCAGTACTTC.

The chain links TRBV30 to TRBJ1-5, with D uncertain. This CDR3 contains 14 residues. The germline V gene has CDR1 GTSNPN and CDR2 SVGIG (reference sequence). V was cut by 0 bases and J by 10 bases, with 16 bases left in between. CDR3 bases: TGTGCCTGGAGTGTTCAAGGCAGCCTTTTTCCCCAGCATTTT. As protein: CAWSVQGSLFPQHF.

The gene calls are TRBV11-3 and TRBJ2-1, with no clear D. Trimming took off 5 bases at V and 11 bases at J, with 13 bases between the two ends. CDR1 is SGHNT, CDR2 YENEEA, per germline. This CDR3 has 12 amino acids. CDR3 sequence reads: CASSATGDKQFF. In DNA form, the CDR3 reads TGTGCCAGCAGCGCGACTGGAGATAAGCAGTTCTTC.

The CDR3 sequence is CASRRKAGEQYF. The CDR3 DNA follows: TGTGCCAGCAGGAGGAAAGCGGGCGAGCAGTACTTC. The rearrangement links TRBV6-4 to TRBJ2-7; possible D gene TRBD2, 6 bases. CDR1 is MRHNA, CDR2 SNTAGT, per germline. Trimming stripped 6 bases from V and 6 bases from J, with 12 bases between. The length of the CDR3 is 12 residues.